Listed below are T cell receptor beta chains from one sample, sequenced in a study of cytomegalovirus exposure and HLA in healthy donors. Repertoires were generated with immunoSEQ multiplex PCR, while TCRdb's copy carries only in-frame clones and drops some. The data hold roughly 160,000 clones, with around 75% observed a single time. The sample taken for sequencing was PBMCs. The origin of the receptors is a woman in her thirties or forties in good health and CMV-seropositive. Both conserved end residues are part of each CDR3. A D gene is named only where the DNA matches it firmly. Only part of the rows carry a size: once, few, many, or a class if the clone is expanded.

CASSLGPGGDNQPQHF	TGTGCCAGCTCACTAGGCCCGGGGGGGGATAATCAGCCCCAGCATTTT	TRBV18	TRBJ1-5	-	-
CASSIRGTGVGQPQHF	TGTGCCAGCAGCATCCGCGGGACAGGGGTAGGTCAGCCCCAGCATTTT	TRBV13	TRBJ1-5	TRBD1	few
CASSLGGISTGELFF	TGTGCCAGCAGCTTGGGAGGGATAAGCACCGGGGAGCTGTTTTTT	TRBV5-4	TRBJ2-2	-	-
CASSIRWSRESEQYF	TGTGCCAGTAGTATCCGGTGGTCGAGGGAAAGCGAGCAGTACTTC	TRBV19	TRBJ2-7	-	-
CAWTAGNYGYTF	TGTGCCTGGACGGCAGGGAACTATGGCTACACCTTC	TRBV30	TRBJ1-2	-	-
CASSTGDSYYGYTF	TGTGCCAGTAGTACCGGGGACAGCTACTATGGCTACACCTTC	TRBV19	TRBJ1-2	TRBD1	-
CASGPGSRGTYEQYF	TGTGCCAGCGGCCCCGGGTCTAGGGGTACCTACGAGCAGTACTTC	TRBV28	TRBJ2-7	-	-
CASSQDRLETDTQYF	TGTGCCAGCAGCCAAGACAGGCTAGAGACAGATACGCAGTATTTC	TRBV4-2	TRBJ2-3	-	-
CAIGGAGTDTQYF	TGTGCCATTGGAGGGGCTGGAACAGATACGCAGTATTTT	TRBV4-2	TRBJ2-3	-	-
CASSWGEGDNEQFF	TGCGCCAGCAGCTGGGGAGAAGGAGACAATGAGCAGTTCTTC	TRBV5-1	TRBJ2-1	-	-
CASSQALQETQYF	TGCGCCAGCAGCCAAGCCCTGCAAGAGACCCAGTACTTC	TRBV4-3	TRBJ2-5	-	-